This T cell receptor beta chain came from a study of T cells expressing NK-cell markers (dated by TCRdb to the early 2020s). The study in broad terms: TCR beta-chain repertoires were profiled in sorted CD3+CD56+NKG2C+, CD3+CD56+NKG2C- and CD3+CD56-NKG2C+ T-cell subsets from eight donors. Among the eight sequenced donors, only one was HCMV-seronegative, while the other seven were HCMV-seropositive. The eight sequenced donors were randomly selected healthy volunteers, three men and five women. Illumina HiSeq 2000/2500, MiSeq or NextSeq was used to sequence libraries as 2 x 150 bp reads. The investigation overall reported the following: Whether the expanded NKG2C-expressing T cell clones were specific for HCMV antigens was left unclear. Those dominant clonotypes were again the most abundant among CD3+CD56-NKG2C+ cells in several donors, at roughly 25-65%. In over five donors, the dominant CD3+CD56+NKG2C+ clonotypes were among the top 10 CD8+ clonotypes and accounted for about 1.0-7.5% of CD8+ T cells.

The CDR1 and CDR2 encoded by the germline V gene are WSHSY and SAAADI. The CDR3 holds 11 amino acids from the cysteine to the phenylalanine. The protein alone is recorded here. Of note for this clonotype: Its recognized antigen is unknown.

The instrument was an Illumina HiSeq 2000. TCR beta cDNA libraries were prepared using 5'RACE template switching, which introduced a universal primer site and unique molecular identifiers. Priming for cDNA synthesis came from the TCR beta constant segment, and two successive PCR amplification steps followed. The study's own analysis went as follows. Reads were demultiplexed and grouped by UMI with MIGEC, and clonotypes were assembled and quantified with MiTCR. To remove erroneous sequences, TCR cDNA sequences were retained only when supported by two or more reads. Downstream repertoire analysis used the tcR package, and clonotypes were matched across fractions by CDR3 nucleotide sequence plus V segment. Antigen specificity was annotated against VDJdb with VDJmatch, allowing one amino acid substitution in CDR3. One entry per CDR3 protein sequence results from the TCRdb reprocessing of the reads, with DNA left out. TCRdb's processing, not the authors', yielded these V and J calls. This sample's clone table shows roughly 430,000 distinct CDR3 sequences. Clones ranked in the top ten supply 7.3% of the sample.

To determine HCMV serostatus, a commercial ELISA kit was used to detect HCMV-specific IgG in serum. Peripheral blood mononuclear cells were isolated from blood by Ficoll density gradient centrifugation. Sample: blood T cells: a sorted CD56 or NKG2C T cell subset, CD4+ or CD8+ T cells, or bulk PBMC T cells (not recorded which). This receptor was identified in a woman between 18 and 70 years old in good health. The receptor chain draws on TRBV10-2 and TRBJ2-5; TCRdb indicates TRBD2, and absent DNA this call remains unverified. The CDR3 protein: CASLAGETQYF.